A selection of T cell receptor beta chains follows, all from one sample in a study of blood T cell repertoires in COVID-19. Using immunoSEQ multiplex PCR, the repertoire was profiled, and TCRdb retains in-frame clones only, with some absent. The sample carries about 380,000 clones, approximately 80% recorded once. Sequencing was performed on peripheral blood. The receptors were sampled from a human donor with acute or convalescent COVID-19. The donor label of this sample is uncertain. The conserved cysteine and the conserved F or W are not part of the CDR3 here.

v_call cdr3_length cdr3_aa
TRBV28 10 ASSLQTGGVF
TRBV2 13 ASTGRLVGVMTQY
TRBV6-5 12 ASRARGLKQGYT
TRBV9 12 ASSGRQATLGYT
TRBV6-5 12 ASRPGGILYGYT
TRBV19 12 ASSETRRFYGYT
TRBV30 11 AWTVGANTEAF
TRBV5-1 13 ASSRGLAGEVTQY
TRBV11-2 14 ASSQGQGPGRETQY
TRBV7-9 13 ASRYQGTGSEKLF
TRBV7-9 13 ASSLEGGITDTQY
TRBV11-2 12 ASSHQGQGSEQY
TRBV7-8 13 ASSPSPGQHHTQY
TRBV3-1/TRBV3-2 14 ASSQDRTVEAYEQY
TRBV6-5 9 ATGQGYEQF
TRBV7-2 14 ASSLSAQAGQETQY
TRBV2 10 ASRAPGGEQF
TRBV27 14 ASSLSGQGFNQPQH
TRBV29-1 11 SALGAQPEKLF
TRBV19 12 ASRHLGGSVEAF
TRBV29-1 12 SVYIRGFNYGYT
TRBV21-1 15 ASSFGQGEIGNTEAF
TRBV30 10 AWSHSGKGYT
TRBV7-9 11 ASSSRQGSEAF
TRBV5-6 12 ASSLRGSGTEAF
TRBV6-5 12 ASRQRTSAYEQY
TRBV7-9 13 ASSHTRQGMKGYT
TRBV5-4 13 ASSLALASYNEQF
TRBV5-4 14 ASSLGGGRANYGYT
TRBV2 12 ASIFGGYPNEQF
TRBV30 12 AWSSPGHSYGYT
TRBV28 13 ASRIAGGTTDTQY
TRBV5-1 13 ASSPLPGQEQPQH
TRBV5-4 13 ASSLAGSRNEKLF
TRBV14 15 ASSQDPGQDSGNTIY
TRBV27 14 ASSLSPDSPTDTQY
TRBV28 11 ASSAGLVYGYT
TRBV20-1 13 SANEASGVTGELF
TRBV6-6 11 ASSYDRSYGYT
TRBV27 13 ASSSSPGSSDTQY
TRBV5-5 12 ASSFRDSIWGYT
TRBV5-6 12 ASSFGEQTSGYT
TRBV27 14 ASRKGTLATNEKLF
TRBV9 15 ASSANTGVGAQETQY
TRBV30 9 AWGTTGELF
TRBV7-6 14 ASSFEGAGVPGEQF
TRBV6-5 11 ASSSDRAAEQY
TRBV16 12 ASSRQGQGAEAF
TRBV2 13 ASRGLAGEVGEQF
TRBV5-1 10 ASRFLEYEQY
TRBV20-1 9 SVPRGHEQF
TRBV6-5 13 ASTTGTGVNNEQF
TRBV5-8 16 ASSLSGGVWRTNEKLF
TRBV19 12 ASTMSATNEKLF